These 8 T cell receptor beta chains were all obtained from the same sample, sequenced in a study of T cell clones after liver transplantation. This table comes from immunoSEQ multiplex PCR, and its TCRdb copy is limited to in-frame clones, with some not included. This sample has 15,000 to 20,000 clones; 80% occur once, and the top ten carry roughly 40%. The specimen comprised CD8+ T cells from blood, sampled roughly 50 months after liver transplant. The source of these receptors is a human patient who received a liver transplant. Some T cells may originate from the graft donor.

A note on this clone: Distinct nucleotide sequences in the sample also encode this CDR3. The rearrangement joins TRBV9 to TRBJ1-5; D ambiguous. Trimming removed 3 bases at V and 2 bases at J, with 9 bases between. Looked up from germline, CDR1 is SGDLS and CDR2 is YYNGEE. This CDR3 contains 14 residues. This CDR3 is CASSDGLGNQPQHF. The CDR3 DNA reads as TGTGCCAGCAGCGACGGCCTTGGCAATCAGCCCCAGCATTTT.

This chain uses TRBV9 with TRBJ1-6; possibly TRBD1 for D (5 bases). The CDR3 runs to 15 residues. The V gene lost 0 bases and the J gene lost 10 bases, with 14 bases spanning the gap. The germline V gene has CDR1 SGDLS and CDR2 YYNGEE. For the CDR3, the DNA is TGTGCCAGCAGCGTAGTAGAGACAGTGGGCTCACCCCTCCACTTT. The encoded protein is CASSVVETVGSPLHF.

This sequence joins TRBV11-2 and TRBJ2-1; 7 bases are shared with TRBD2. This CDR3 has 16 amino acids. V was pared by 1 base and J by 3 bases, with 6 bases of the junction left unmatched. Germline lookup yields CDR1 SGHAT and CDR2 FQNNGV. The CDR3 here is CASSLGGDYVYNEQFF. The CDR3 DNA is TGTGCCAGCAGCTTAGGTGGGGACTATGTCTACAATGAGCAGTTCTTC. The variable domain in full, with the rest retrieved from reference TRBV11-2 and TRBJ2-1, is EAGVAQSPRYKIIEKRQSVAFWCNPISGHATLYWYQQILGQGPKLLIQFQNNGVVDDSQLPKDRFSAERLKGVDSTLKIQPAKLEDSAVYLCASSLGGDYVYNEQFFGPGTRLTVL.

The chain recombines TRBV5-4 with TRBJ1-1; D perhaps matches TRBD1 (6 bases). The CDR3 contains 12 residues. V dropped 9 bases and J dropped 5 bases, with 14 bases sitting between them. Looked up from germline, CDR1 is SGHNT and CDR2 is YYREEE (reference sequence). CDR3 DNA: TGTGCCACTACGCAGGGGTATACTGAAGCTTTCTTT. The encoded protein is CATTQGYTEAFF.

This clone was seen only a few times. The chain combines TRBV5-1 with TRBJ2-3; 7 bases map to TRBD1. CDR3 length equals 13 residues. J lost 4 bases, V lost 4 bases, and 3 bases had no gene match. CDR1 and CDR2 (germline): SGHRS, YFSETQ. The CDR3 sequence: CASSGDSADTQYF. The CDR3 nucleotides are TGCGCCAGCAGCGGGGACAGTGCAGATACGCAGTATTTT.

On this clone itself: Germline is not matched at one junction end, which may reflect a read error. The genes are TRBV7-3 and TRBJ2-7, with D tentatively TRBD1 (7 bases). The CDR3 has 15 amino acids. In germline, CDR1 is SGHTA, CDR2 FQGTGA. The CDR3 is CASSQEPGGSYEQYF. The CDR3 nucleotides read TGCGCCAGCAGCCAAGAACCAGGGGGGTCCTACGAGCAGTACTTC.

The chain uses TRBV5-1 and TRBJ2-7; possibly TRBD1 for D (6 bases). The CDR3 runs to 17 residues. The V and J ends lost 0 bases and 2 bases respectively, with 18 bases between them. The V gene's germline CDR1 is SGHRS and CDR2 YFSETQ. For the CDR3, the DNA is TGCGCCAGCAGCTTGGGGGATCGAGCAGGGGTGGCCTACGAGCAGTACTTC. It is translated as CASSLGDRAGVAYEQYF.

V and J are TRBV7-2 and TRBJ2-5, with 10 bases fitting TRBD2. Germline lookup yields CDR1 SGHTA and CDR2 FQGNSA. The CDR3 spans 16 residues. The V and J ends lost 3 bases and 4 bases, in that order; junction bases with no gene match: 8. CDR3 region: CASSFLAGGSLETQYF. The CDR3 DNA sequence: TGTGCCAGCAGCTTCTTAGCGGGAGGTTCCCTAGAGACCCAGTACTTC.